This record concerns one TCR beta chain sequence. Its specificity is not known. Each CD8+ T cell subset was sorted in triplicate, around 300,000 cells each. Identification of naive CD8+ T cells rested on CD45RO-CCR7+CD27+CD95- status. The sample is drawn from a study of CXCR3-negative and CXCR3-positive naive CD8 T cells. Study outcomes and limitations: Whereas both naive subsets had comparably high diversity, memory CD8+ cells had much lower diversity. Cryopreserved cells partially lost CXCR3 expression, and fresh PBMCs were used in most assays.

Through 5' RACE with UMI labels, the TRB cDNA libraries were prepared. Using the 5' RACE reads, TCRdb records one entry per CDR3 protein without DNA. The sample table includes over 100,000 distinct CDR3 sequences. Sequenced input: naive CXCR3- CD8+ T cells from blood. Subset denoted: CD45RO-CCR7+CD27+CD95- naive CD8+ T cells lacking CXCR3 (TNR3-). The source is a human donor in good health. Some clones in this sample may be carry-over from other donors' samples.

CDR3 residues: CASRTGTGGYNEQFF. The V and J genes are TRBV19 and TRBJ2-1; there is no DNA to check the TCRdb D call of TRBD1. This CDR3 spans 15 amino acids. CDR1 and CDR2 (germline): LNHDA, SQIVND (reference sequence).